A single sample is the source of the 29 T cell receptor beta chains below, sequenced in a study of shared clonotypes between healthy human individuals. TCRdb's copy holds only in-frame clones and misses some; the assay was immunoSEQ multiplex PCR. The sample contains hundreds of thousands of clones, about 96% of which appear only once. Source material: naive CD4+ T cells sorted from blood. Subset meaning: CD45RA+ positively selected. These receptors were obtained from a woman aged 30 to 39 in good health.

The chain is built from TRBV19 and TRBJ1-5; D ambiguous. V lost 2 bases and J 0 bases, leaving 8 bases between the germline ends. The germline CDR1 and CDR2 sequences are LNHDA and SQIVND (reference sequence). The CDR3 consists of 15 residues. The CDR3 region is CASSISSNSNQPQHF. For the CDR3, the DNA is TGTGCCAGTAGTATATCGAGTAATAGCAATCAGCCCCAGCATTTT.

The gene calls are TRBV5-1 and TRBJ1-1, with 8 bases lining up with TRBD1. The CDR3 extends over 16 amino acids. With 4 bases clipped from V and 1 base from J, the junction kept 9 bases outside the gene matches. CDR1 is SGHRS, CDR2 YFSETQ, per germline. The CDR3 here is CASSPQGAGENTEAFF. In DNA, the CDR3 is TGCGCCAGCAGCCCCCAGGGGGCGGGGGAGAACACTGAAGCTTTCTTT.

The CDR3 DNA sequence: TGTGCCAGCAGTTACTCTGGGACAGGGGAAGAGACCCAGTACTTC. Its protein is CASSYSGTGEETQYF. The chain carries TRBV6-6 and TRBJ2-5; TRBD1 matches at 10 bases. CDR3 length equals 15 residues. The V gene end was trimmed by 0 bases and the J gene end by 3 bases; junction bases not matched to a gene: 1. The germline V gene encodes CDR1 MNHNY and CDR2 SVGAGI (reference sequence).

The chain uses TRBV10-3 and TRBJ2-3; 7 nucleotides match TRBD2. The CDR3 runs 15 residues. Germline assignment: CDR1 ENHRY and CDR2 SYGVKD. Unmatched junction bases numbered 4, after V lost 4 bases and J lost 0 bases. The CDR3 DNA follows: TGTGCCATCAGTGTCGCGGGAGTAAGCACAGATACGCAGTATTTT. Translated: CAISVAGVSTDTQYF.

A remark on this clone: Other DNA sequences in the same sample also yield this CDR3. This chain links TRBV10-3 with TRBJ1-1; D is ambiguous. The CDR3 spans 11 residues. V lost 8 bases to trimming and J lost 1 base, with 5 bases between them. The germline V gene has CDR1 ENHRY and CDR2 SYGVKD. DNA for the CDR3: TGTGCCATCGCGGGGAACACTGAAGCTTTCTTT. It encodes CAIAGNTEAFF.

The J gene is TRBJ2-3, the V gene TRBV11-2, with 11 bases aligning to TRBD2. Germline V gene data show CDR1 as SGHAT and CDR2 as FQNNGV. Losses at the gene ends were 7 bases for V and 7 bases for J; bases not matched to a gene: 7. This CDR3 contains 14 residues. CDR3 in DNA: TGTGCCAGCAATAAGGGACTAGCGGAGAATACGCAGTATTTT. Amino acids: CASNKGLAENTQYF.

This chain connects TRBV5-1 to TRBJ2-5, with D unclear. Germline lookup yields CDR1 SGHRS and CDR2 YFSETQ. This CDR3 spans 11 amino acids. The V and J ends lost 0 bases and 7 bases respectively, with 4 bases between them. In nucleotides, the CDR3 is TGCGCCAGCAGCTTGGTGGGGACCCAGTACTTC. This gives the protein CASSLVGTQYF.

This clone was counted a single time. This CDR3 is CASKGATNEKLFF. In nucleotides, the CDR3 is TGTGCCAGCAAGGGGGCAACTAATGAAAAACTGTTTTTT. V gene TRBV28 combines with J gene TRBJ1-4, with D possibly TRBD1 on 6 matching bases. V shed 7 bases and J shed 0 bases, with 6 bases lying between them. This CDR3 has 13 residues. Germline CDR1 reads MDHEN; CDR2 reads SYDVKM.

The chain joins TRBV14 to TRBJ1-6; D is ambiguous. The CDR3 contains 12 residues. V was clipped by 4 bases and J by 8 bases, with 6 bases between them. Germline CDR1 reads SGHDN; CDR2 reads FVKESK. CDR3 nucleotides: TGTGCCAGCAGCCCCCCCCATTCACCCCTCCACTTT. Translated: CASSPPHSPLHF.

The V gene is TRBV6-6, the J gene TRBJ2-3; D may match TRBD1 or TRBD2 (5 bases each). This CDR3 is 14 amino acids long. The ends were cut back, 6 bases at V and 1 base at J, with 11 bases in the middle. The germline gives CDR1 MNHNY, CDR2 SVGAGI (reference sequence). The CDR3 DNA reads TGTGCCAGCAGCAACCGGGACGGCACAGATACGCAGTATTTT. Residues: CASSNRDGTDTQYF.

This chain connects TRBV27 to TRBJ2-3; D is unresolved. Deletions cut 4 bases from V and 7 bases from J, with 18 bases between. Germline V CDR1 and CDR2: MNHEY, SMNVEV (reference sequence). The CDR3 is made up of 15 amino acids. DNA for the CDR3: TGTGCCAGCAGTTACGAGACACAGAGCGTAAATACGCAGTATTTT. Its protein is CASSYETQSVNTQYF.

CDR3 amino acids: CASRLMGFSEAFF. The DNA of the CDR3 is TGTGCCAGCAGACTAATGGGTTTCTCTGAAGCTTTCTTT. This chain joins TRBV25-1 and TRBJ1-1; D not resolved. In germline, CDR1 is MGHDK, CDR2 SYGVNS. With 6 bases removed from V and 6 bases from J, the gap between germline ends came to 14 bases. CDR3 length equals 13 residues.

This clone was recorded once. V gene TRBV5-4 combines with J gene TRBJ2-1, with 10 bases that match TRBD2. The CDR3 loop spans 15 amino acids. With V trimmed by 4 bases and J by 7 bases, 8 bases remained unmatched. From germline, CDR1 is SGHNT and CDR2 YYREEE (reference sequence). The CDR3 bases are TGTGCCAGCAGCCGAACTAGCGGGGTCTGGAATGAGCAGTTCTTC. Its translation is CASSRTSGVWNEQFF.

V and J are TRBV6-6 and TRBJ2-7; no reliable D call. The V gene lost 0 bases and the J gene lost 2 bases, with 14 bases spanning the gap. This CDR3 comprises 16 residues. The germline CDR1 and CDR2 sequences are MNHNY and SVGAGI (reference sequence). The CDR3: CASSYSGTIPTYEQYF. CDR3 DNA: TGTGCCAGCAGTTACTCGGGCACGATACCAACCTACGAGCAGTACTTC.

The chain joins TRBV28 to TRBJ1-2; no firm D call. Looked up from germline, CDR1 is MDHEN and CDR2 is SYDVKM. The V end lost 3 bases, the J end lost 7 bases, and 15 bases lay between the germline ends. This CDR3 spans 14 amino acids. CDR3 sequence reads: CASSFGLSLSGYTF. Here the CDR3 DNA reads TGTGCCAGCAGTTTTGGTCTCTCCTTATCTGGCTACACCTTC.

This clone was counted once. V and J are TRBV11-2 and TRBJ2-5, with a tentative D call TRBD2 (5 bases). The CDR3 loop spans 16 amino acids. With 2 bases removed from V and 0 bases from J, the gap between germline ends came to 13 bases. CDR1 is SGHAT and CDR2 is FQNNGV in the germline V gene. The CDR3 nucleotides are TGTGCCAGCAGCTTACCGCAGGACTGGTACCAAGAGACCCAGTACTTC. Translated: CASSLPQDWYQETQYF.

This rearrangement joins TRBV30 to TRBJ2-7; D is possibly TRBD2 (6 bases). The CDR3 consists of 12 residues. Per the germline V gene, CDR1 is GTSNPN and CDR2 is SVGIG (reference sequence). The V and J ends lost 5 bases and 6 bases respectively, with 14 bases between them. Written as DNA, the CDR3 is TGTGCCTGGTTAGCGGAAACTAGCGAGCAGTACTTC. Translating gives CAWLAETSEQYF.

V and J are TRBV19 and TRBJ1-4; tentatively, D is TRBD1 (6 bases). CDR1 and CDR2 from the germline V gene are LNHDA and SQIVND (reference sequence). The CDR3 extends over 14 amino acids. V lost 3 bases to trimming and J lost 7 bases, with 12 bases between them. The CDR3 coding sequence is TGTGCCAGTAGTATGGACAGAGGCGGTGAAAAACTGTTTTTT. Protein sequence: CASSMDRGGEKLFF.

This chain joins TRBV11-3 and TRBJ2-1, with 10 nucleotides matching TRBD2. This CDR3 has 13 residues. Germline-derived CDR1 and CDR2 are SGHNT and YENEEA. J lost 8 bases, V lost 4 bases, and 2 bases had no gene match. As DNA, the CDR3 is TGTGCCAGCAGCTCTAGCGGGAGTTATGAGCAGTTCTTC. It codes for CASSSSGSYEQFF.

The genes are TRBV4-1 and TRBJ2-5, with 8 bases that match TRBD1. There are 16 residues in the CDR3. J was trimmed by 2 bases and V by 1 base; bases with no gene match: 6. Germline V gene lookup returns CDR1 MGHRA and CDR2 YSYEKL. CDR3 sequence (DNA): TGCGCCAGCAGCCAAGGCGGGACAGGAAGACAAGAGACCCAGTACTTC. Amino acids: CASSQGGTGRQETQYF.

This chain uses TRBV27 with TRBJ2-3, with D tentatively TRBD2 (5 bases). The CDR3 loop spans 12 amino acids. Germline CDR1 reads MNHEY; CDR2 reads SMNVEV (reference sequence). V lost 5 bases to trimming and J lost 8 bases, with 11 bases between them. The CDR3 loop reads CASSPYRGTQYF. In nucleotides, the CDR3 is TGTGCCAGCAGTCCCTACCGGGGTACGCAGTATTTT.

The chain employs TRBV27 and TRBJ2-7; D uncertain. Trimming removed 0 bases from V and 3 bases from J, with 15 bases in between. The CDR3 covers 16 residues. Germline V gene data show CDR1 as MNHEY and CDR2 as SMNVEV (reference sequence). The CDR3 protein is CASSLSSRQTRYEQYF. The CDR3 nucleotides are TGTGCCAGCAGTTTATCGTCGCGGCAAACTCGCTACGAGCAGTACTTC.

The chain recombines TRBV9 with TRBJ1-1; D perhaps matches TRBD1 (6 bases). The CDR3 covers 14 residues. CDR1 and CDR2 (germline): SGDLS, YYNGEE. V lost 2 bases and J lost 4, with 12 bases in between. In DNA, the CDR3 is TGTGCCAGCAGCGTTGCGGGGGCAGGCACTGAAGCTTTCTTT. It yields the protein CASSVAGAGTEAFF. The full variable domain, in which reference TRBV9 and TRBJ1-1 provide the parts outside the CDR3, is DSGVTQTPKHLITATGQRVTLRCSPRSGDLSVYWYQQSLDQGLQFLIQYYNGEERAKGNILERFSAQQFPDLHSELNLSSLELGDSALYFCASSVAGAGTEAFFGQGTRLTVV.

CDR3: CASSIGADNNQPQHF. CDR3 in DNA: TGTGCCAGTAGTATAGGGGCGGATAACAATCAGCCCCAGCATTTT. V is TRBV19 and J is TRBJ1-5; D unresolved. Germline CDR1 is LNHDA and CDR2 is SQIVND (reference sequence). This CDR3 has 15 residues. V gave up 1 base and J gave up 3 bases, with 10 bases separating them.

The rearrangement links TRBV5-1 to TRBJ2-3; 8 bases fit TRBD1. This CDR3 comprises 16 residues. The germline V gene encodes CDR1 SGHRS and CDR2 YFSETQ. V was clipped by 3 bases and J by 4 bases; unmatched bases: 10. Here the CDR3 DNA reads TGCGCCAGCAGCTCTCCACTCAGGGGGCAAGCAGATACGCAGTATTTT. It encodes CASSSPLRGQADTQYF.

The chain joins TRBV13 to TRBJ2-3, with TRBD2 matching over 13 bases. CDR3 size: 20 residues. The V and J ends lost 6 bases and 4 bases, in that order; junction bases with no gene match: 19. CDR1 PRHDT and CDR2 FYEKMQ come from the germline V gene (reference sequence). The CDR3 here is CASSQFWGTSGDRRPDTQYF. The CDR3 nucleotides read TGTGCCAGCAGTCAATTTTGGGGGACTAGCGGGGACAGACGTCCAGATACGCAGTATTTT.

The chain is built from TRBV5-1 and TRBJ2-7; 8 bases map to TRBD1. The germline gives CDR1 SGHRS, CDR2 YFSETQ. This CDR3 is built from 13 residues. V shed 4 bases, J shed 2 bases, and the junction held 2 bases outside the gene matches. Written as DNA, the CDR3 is TGCGCCAGCAGCATACAGGGGGCCTACGAGCAGTACTTC. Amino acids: CASSIQGAYEQYF.

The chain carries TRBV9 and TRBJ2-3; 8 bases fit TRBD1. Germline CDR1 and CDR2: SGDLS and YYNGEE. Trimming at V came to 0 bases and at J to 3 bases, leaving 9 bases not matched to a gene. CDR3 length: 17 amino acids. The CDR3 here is CASSVASGTGVTDTQYF. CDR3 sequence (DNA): TGTGCCAGCAGCGTAGCTTCCGGGACAGGAGTGACAGATACGCAGTATTTT. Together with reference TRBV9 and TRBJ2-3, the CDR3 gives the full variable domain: DSGVTQTPKHLITATGQRVTLRCSPRSGDLSVYWYQQSLDQGLQFLIQYYNGEERAKGNILERFSAQQFPDLHSELNLSSLELGDSALYFCASSVASGTGVTDTQYFGPGTRLTVL.

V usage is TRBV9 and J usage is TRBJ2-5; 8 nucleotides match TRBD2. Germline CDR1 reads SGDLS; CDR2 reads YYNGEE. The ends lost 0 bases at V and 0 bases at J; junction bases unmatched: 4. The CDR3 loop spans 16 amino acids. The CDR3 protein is CASSVGSGSYQETQYF. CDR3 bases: TGTGCCAGCAGCGTAGGCAGCGGGAGTTACCAAGAGACCCAGTACTTC.